This T cell receptor beta chain comes out of a study of T cells after somatic rescue of genetic block. The method was immunoSEQ multiplex PCR; TCRdb's version includes in-frame clones alone and lacks a portion of them. Here the sample spans about 67,000 clones, under 95% being singletons. The CDR3 loop spans 14 amino acids. Germline CDR1 is MNHNY and CDR2 is SVGAGI (reference sequence). V lost 7 bases to trimming and J lost 3 bases, with 16 bases between them. Sequencing was carried out using peripheral blood mononuclear cells (PBMCs). This receptor was obtained from a man aged 40-49 years. The J gene is TRBJ2-7, the V gene TRBV6-6; D not certain. CDR3: CASTGRGRNYEQYF. The CDR3 bases are TGTGCCAGCACTGGACGAGGACGGAACTACGAGCAGTACTTC.